This T cell receptor beta chain was profiled in a study of tumor and adjacent non-tumor tissue in lung cancer. Study-wide context: The cohort had 12 to 13 adenocarcinoma, a couple of squamous cell and 1 small cell patients.

The library came from three nested PCR rounds adapted from ARM-PCR protocols. One entry per CDR3 protein results from TCRdb running MiXCR on the multiplex PCR reads. Of 200,000 to 250,000 distinct CDR3 sequences listed, around 70% were seen once; the top ten hold almost 25%. As to this clonotype: Antigen specificity is unknown.

This sample's RNA came from whole unsorted tissue. Study-level points and caveats: Normal lung showed higher cumulative top 100 clone frequency than tumor. Patients with more diverse tumor TCRs had worse survival.

The CDR3 length is 12 residues. The V and J ends lost 2 bases and 9 bases, in that order; junction bases with no gene match: 3. Germline lookup yields CDR1 MDHEN and CDR2 SYDVKM. The chain is built from TRBV28 and TRBJ2-7; the match to TRBD2 covers 8 bases. The receptor comes from a man in his sixties with non-small cell lung cancer. Sequenced sample: lung tumor tissue. CDR3 sequence: CASSLTAGGQYF. The CDR3 DNA reads TGTGCCAGCAGTTTAACTGCGGGGGGGCAGTACTTC.